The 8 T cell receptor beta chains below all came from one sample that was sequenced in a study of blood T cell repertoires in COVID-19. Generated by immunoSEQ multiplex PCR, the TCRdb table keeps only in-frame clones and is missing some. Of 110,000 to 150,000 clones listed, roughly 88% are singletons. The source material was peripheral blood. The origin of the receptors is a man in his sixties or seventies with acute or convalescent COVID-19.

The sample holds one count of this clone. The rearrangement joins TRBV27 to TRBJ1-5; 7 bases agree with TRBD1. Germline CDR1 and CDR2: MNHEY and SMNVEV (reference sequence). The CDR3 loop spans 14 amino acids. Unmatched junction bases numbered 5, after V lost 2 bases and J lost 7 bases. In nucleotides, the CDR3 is TGTGCCAGCAGTTTACTTCAGGGGGGACAGCCCCAGCATTTT. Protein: CASSLLQGGQPQHF.

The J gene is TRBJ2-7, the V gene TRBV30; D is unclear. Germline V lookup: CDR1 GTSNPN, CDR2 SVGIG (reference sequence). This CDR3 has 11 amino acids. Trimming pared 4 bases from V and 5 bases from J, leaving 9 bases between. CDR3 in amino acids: CAWTSQNEQYF. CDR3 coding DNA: TGTGCCTGGACCTCACAGAACGAGCAGTACTTC. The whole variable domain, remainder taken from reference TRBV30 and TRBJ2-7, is SQTIHQWPATLVQPVGSPLSLECTVEGTSNPNLYWYRQAAGRGLQLLFYSVGIGQISSEVPQNLSASRPQDRQFILSSKKLLLSDSGFYLCAWTSQNEQYFGPGTRLTVT.

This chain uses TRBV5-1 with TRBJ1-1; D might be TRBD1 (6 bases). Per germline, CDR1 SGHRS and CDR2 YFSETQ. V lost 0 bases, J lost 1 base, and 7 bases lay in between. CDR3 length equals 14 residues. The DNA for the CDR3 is TGCGCCAGCAGCTTGGCCAGGGGGAACACTGAAGCTTTCTTT. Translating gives CASSLARGNTEAFF.

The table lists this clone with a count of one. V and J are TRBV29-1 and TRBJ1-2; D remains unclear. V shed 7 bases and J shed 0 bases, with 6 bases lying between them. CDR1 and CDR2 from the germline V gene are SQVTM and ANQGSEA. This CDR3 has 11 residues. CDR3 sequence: CSGDTNYGYTF. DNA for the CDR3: TGCAGCGGAGATACTAACTATGGCTACACCTTC.

CDR3 coding DNA: TGCGCCAGCAGCCAACCATCAGGCGACACTGAAGCTTTCTTT. It codes for CASSQPSGDTEAFF. The rearrangement uses TRBV4-1 and TRBJ1-1; D is uncertain. V was pared by 2 bases and J by 3 bases, with 10 bases between. This CDR3 spans 14 amino acids. Germline-derived CDR1 and CDR2 are MGHRA and YSYEKL.

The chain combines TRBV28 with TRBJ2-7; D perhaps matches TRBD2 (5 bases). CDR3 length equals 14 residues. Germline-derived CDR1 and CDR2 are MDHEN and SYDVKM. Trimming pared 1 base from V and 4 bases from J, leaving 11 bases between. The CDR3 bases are TGTGCCAGCAGTTTATTTAAGCGAGGGTACGAGCAGTACTTC. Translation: CASSLFKRGYEQYF.

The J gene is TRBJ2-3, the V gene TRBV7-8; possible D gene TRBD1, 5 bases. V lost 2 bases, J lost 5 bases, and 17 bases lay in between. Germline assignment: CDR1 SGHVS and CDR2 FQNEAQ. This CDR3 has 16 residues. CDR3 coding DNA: TGTGCCAGCAGCTTATCAGGGTTCGGTTACGTAGATACGCAGTATTTT. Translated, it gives CASSLSGFGYVDTQYF. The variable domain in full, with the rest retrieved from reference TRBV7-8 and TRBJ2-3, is GAGVSQSPRYKVAKRGQDVALRCDPISGHVSLFWYQQALGQGPEFLTYFQNEAQLDKSGLPSDRFFAERPEGSVSTLKIQRTQQEDSAVYLCASSLSGFGYVDTQYFGPGTRLTVL.

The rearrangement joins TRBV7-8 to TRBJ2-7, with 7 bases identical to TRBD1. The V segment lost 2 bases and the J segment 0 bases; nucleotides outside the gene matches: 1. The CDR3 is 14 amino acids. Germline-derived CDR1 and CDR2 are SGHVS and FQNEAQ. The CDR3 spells CASSLSGGSYEQYF. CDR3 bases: TGTGCCAGCAGCTTATCAGGGGGCTCCTACGAGCAGTACTTC.